The TCR beta chain described here comes from a study of T cell responses to AZD1222 COVID-19 vaccine. Study-level points and caveats: Repertoires were collected only later (after the peak T cell response had occurred). As reported, nearly half of all spike-specific TCRs target variant regions that are unmutated. Donors were chiefly white British, with a greater number of females, and clonal diversity was perhaps underestimated. Seropositive AZD1222 recipients at baseline numbered only five or six.

Assay: immunoSEQ multiplex PCR; the TCRdb copy retains only in-frame clones and omits some. The sample carries about 110,000 clones, around 94% recorded once. Germline V gives CDR1 SNHLY, CDR2 FYNNEI. V was clipped by 7 bases and J by 6 bases, with 22 bases between them. The CDR3 extends over 15 amino acids. With regard to this clone: Its specificity is unknown.

Sequenced here: peripheral blood, sampled on day 0 of AZD1222 vaccination. This receptor was taken from an adult in good health. The chain is built from TRBV2 and TRBJ2-7; D gene unclear. The CDR3 DNA is TGTGCCAGCACCACAACGGCTACTGAGAGGTCCGAGCAGTACTTC. Amino acids: CASTTTATERSEQYF.